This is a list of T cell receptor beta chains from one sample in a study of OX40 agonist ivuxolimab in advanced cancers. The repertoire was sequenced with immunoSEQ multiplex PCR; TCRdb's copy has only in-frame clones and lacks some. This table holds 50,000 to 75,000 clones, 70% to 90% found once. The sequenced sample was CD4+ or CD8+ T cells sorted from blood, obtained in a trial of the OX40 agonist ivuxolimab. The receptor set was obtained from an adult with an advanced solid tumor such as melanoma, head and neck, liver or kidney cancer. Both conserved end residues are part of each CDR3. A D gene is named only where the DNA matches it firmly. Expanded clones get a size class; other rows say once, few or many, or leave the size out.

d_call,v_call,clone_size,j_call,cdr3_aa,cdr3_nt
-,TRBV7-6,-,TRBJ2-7,CASAGQGGNEQYF,TGTGCCAGCGCGGGCCAGGGCGGCAACGAGCAGTACTTC
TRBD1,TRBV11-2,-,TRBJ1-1,CASSPYPGGTEAFF,TGTGCCAGCAGCCCCTATCCAGGGGGCACTGAAGCTTTCTTT
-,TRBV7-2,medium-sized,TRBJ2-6,CASSLSGGSGANVLTF,TGTGCCAGCAGCTTATCCGGGGGCTCTGGGGCCAACGTCCTGACTTTC
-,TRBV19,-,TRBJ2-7,CASTRGQTYEQYF,TGTGCCAGTACCCGGGGACAAACCTACGAGCAGTACTTC
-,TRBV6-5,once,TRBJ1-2,CASSFVVDSNYGYTF,TGTGCCAGCTCGTTTGTTGTTGACTCTAACTATGGCTACACCTTC
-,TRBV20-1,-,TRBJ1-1,CSAPRNTEAFF,TGCAGTGCCCCACGGAACACTGAAGCTTTCTTT
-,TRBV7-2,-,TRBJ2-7,CASSFVSYEQYF,TGTGCCAGCAGCTTTGTTTCCTACGAGCAGTACTTC
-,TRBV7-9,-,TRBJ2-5,CASSLPTSLQETQYF,TGTGCCAGCAGCTTACCAACTAGCTTACAAGAGACCCAGTACTTC
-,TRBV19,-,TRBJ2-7,CASSIGVEQYF,TGTGCCAGTAGTATCGGAGTCGAGCAGTACTTC
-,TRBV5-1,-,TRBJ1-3,CASSLAAEPGNTIYF,TGCGCCAGCAGCTTGGCCGCGGAGCCTGGAAACACCATATATTTT
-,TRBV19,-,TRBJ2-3,CASSIQGDTDTQYF,TGTGCCAGTAGTATCCAGGGAGACACAGATACGCAGTATTTT
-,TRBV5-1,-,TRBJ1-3,CASTLMGATGNTIYF,TGCGCCAGCACTCTGATGGGGGCCACTGGAAACACCATATATTTT
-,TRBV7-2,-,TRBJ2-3,CASSRGQDTDTQYF,TGTGCCAGCAGCCGGGGTCAGGACACAGATACGCAGTATTTT
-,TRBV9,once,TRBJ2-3,CASSAFYTTTDTQYF,TGTGCCAGCAGCGCTTTTTATACCACGACAGATACGCAGTATTTT
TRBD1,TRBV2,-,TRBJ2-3,CASSAGGQGNAQYF,TGTGCCAGCAGTGCTGGGGGACAGGGTAACGCGCAGTATTTT
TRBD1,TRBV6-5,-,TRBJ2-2,CASSSDRANTGELFF,TGTGCCAGCAGTTCTGACAGGGCGAACACCGGGGAGCTGTTTTTT
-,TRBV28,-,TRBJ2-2,CASSFTPRRDTGELFF,TGTGCCAGCAGTTTTACTCCTCGGCGAGACACCGGGGAGCTGTTTTTT
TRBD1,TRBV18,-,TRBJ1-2,CASSPGTDLPAGGYTF,TGTGCCAGCTCACCAGGGACAGACCTTCCCGCGGGGGGCTACACCTTC
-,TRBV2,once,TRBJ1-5,CASSDSGQKSQPQHF,TGTGCCAGCAGTGACTCCGGACAGAAGAGTCAGCCCCAGCATTTT
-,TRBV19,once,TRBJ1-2,CASSPTDTLINYGYTF,TGTGCCAGTAGTCCAACGGATACATTGATCAACTATGGCTACACCTTC
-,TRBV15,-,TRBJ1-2,CATSRSQGLGYGYTF,TGTGCCACCAGCAGGTCTCAGGGGTTGGGCTATGGCTACACCTTC
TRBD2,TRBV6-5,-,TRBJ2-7,CASRSGGNYEQYF,TGTGCCAGCCGTAGCGGGGGGAACTACGAGCAGTACTTC
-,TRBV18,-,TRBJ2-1,CASSPKAGSYNEQFF,TGTGCCAGCTCGCCGAAGGCAGGGAGCTACAATGAGCAGTTCTTC
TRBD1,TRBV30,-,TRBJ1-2,CAWRDETGDYGYTF,TGTGCCTGGAGGGATGAGACAGGGGATTATGGCTACACCTTC
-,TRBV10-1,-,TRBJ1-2,CASSETVVQGYTF,TGCGCCAGCAGTGAGACGGTCGTTCAAGGCTACACCTTC
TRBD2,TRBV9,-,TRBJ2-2,CASSPYGLAGGPGELFF,TGTGCCAGCAGCCCTTATGGACTAGCGGGAGGGCCTGGGGAGCTGTTTTTT
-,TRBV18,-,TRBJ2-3,CASSPQERRGTDTQYF,TGTGCCAGCTCACCTCAGGAAAGGAGGGGCACAGATACGCAGTATTTT
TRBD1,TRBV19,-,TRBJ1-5,CASSTMGQLNQPQHF,TGTGCCAGTAGTACTATGGGACAGCTTAATCAGCCCCAGCATTTT
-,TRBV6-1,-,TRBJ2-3,CASTQGGDTDTQYF,TGTGCCAGCACCCAGGGTGGGGACACAGATACGCAGTATTTT
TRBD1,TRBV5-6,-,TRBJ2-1,CASSLRTGPHEQFF,TGTGCCAGCAGCTTGAGGACAGGTCCCCATGAGCAGTTCTTC
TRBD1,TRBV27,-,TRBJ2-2,CASSLKASNGQGKRGELFF,TGTGCCAGCAGCTTAAAGGCGTCAAACGGACAGGGAAAACGCGGGGAGCTGTTTTTT
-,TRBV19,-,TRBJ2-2,CASSIAAGDVGTGELFF,TGTGCCAGTAGTATAGCGGCAGGGGATGTAGGCACCGGGGAGCTGTTTTTT
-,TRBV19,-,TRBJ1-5,CASSMGQVSNQPQHF,TGTGCCAGTAGTATGGGGCAGGTGAGCAATCAGCCCCAGCATTTT
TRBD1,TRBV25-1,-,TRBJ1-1,CASSEHDRGTEAFF,TGTGCCAGCAGTGAACATGACAGGGGCACTGAAGCTTTCTTT
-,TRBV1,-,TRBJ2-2,CTSSQMGHHTGELFF,TGCACCAGCAGCCAAATGGGACACCACACCGGGGAGCTGTTTTTT
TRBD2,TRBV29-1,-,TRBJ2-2,CSVQSGANTGELFF,TGCAGCGTCCAGAGCGGGGCGAACACCGGGGAGCTGTTTTTT
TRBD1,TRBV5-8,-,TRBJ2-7,CASSSYGQGTYEQYF,TGTGCCAGCAGCTCCTACGGACAGGGCACCTACGAGCAGTACTTC
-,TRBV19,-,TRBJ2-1,CASSKPDYNEQFF,TGTGCCAGTAGTAAGCCCGATTACAATGAGCAGTTCTTC
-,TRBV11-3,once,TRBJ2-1,CASSQTFNEQFF,TGTGCCAGCAGCCAAACTTTCAATGAGCAGTTCTTC
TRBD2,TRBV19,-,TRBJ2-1,CASSIRLAGRYNEQFF,TGTGCCAGTAGTATAAGACTAGCGGGAAGGTACAATGAGCAGTTCTTC
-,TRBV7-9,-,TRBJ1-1,CASSSLGWTEAFF,TGTGCCAGCAGCTCGCTAGGGTGGACTGAAGCTTTCTTT
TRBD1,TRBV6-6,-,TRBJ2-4,CASSFDRGAKNIQYF,TGTGCCAGCAGTTTCGACAGGGGGGCCAAAAACATTCAGTACTTC
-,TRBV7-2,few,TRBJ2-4,CASSQGGNIQYF,TGTGCCAGCAGCCAAGGGGGAAACATTCAGTACTTC
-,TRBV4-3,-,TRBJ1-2,CASSQDIGGRGYGYTF,TGCGCCAGCAGCCAAGATATCGGGGGCAGGGGCTATGGCTACACCTTC
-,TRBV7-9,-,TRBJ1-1,CASPSQELMNTEAFF,TGTGCCAGCCCCTCCCAGGAACTTATGAACACTGAAGCTTTCTTT
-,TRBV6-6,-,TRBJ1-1,CASSYAKGTEAFF,TGTGCCAGCAGTTACGCGAAGGGGACTGAAGCTTTCTTT
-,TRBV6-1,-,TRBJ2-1,CASSERPAGVGNNEQFF,TGTGCCAGCAGTGAAAGGCCGGCCGGGGTGGGTAACAATGAGCAGTTCTTC
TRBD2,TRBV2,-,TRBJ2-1,CASSDGTSGGMNNEQFF,TGTGCCAGCAGTGATGGGACTAGCGGGGGGATGAACAATGAGCAGTTCTTC
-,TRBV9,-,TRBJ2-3,CASSVLNPDTQYF,TGTGCCAGCAGCGTACTTAACCCAGATACGCAGTATTTT
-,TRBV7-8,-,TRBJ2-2,CASSSLPGTATNTGELFF,TGTGCCAGCAGCTCCCTCCCAGGGACGGCCACGAACACCGGGGAGCTGTTTTTT
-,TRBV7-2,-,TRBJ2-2,CASSLVLGAAGELFF,TGTGCCAGCAGCTTAGTGCTGGGGGCAGCCGGGGAGCTGTTTTTT